Here is one T cell receptor (beta chain) with its context. Its specificity is unknown. At one boundary the junction diverges from the germline segment, which might be a read error. This entry belongs to a study of tumor and adjacent non-tumor tissue in lung cancer. Study in general: There were around 11 adenocarcinoma, a couple of squamous cell carcinoma and 1 small cell lung cancer cases. Overall study results and limits: Tumor repertoires had a smaller top 100 clone share than normal lung. Tumor tissue had significantly higher TCR diversity than normal lung. Patients with more diverse tumor TCRs had worse survival.

This CDR3 comprises 15 residues. The library came from three nested PCR rounds adapted from ARM-PCR protocols. TCRdb analysed the multiplex PCR reads with MiXCR anew, one entry per CDR3 protein. The sample carries about 93,000 distinct CDR3 sequences, roughly 66% recorded once. No cell sorting was done before RNA was extracted from the tissue. The sequencing sample was made of lung tumor tissue. V and J are TRBV12-3 or TRBV12-4 and TRBJ2-1, with D tentatively TRBD2 (7 bases). The clonotype originates from a man between 60 and 75 years old with non-small cell lung cancer. CDR3 amino acids: CTSSFLEGGGNEQFF. In DNA, the CDR3 is TGTACCAGCAGTTTTTTGGAGGGAGGGGGCAATGAGCAGTTCTTC.